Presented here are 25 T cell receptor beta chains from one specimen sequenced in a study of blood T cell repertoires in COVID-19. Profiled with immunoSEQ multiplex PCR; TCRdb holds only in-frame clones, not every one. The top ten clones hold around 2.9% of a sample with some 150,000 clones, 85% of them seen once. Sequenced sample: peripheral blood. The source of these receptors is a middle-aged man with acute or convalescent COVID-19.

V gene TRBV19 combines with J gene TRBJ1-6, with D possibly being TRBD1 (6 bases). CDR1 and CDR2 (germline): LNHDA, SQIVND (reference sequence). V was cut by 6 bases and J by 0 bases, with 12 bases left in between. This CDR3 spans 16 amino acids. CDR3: CASSQGRDSYNSPLHF. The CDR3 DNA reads TGTGCCAGTAGCCAGGGGAGAGACTCCTATAATTCACCCCTCCACTTT.

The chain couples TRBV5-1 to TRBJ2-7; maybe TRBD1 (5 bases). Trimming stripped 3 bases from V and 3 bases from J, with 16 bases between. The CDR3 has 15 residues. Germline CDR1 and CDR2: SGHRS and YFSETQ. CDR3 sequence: CASSSKGHADYEQYF. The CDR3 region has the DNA TGCGCCAGCAGCTCGAAAGGACACGCAGACTACGAGCAGTACTTC.

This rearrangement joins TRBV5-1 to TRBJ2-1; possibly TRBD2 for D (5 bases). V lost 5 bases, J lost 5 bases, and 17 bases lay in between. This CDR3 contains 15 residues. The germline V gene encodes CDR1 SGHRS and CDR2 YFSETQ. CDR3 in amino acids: CASSSADPRNNEQFF. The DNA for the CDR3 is TGCGCCAGCAGTTCAGCGGACCCGAGGAACAATGAGCAGTTCTTC.

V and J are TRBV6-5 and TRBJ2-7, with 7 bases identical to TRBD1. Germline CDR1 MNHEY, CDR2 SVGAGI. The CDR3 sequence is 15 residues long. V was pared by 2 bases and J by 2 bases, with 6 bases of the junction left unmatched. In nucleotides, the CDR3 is TGTGCCAGCAGTTACGATTTAACAGGGGCCTACGAGCAGTACTTC. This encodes CASSYDLTGAYEQYF.

The CDR3 loop reads CASSQDQIRLNEKLFF. The CDR3 bases are TGCGCCAGCAGCCAAGATCAGATCCGATTAAATGAAAAACTGTTTTTT. This chain uses TRBV4-1 with TRBJ1-4, with D unresolved. V lost 0 bases to trimming and J lost 5 bases, with 13 bases between them. The CDR3 is made up of 16 amino acids. The V gene's germline CDR1 is MGHRA and CDR2 YSYEKL.

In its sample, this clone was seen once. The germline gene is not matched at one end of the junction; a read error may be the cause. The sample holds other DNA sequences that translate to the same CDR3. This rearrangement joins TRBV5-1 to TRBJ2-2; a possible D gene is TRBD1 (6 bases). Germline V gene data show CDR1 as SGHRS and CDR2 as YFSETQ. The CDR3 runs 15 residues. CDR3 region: CASRPDSLNTGELFF. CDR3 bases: TGCGCCAGCAGACCGGACAGCTTGAACACCGGGGAACTGTTTTTT.

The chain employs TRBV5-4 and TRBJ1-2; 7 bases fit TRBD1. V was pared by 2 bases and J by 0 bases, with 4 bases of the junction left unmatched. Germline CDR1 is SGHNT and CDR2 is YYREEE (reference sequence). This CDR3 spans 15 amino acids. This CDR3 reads CASSLGTETNYGYTF. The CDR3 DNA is TGTGCCAGCAGCTTAGGGACAGAGACTAACTATGGCTACACCTTC.

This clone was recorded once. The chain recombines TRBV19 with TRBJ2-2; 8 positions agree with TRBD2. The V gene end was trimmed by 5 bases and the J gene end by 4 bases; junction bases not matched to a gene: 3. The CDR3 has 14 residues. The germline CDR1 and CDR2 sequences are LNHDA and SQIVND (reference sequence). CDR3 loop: CASSPGLVTGELFF. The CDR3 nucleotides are TGTGCCAGTAGTCCGGGACTAGTCACCGGGGAGCTGTTTTTT.

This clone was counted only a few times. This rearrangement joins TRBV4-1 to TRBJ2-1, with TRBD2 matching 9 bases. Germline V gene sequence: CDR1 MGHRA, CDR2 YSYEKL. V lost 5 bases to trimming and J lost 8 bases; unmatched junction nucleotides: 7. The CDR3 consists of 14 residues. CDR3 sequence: CASSLAGVLDEQFF. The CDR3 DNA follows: TGCGCCAGCAGCTTAGCGGGGGTGTTGGATGAGCAGTTCTTC.

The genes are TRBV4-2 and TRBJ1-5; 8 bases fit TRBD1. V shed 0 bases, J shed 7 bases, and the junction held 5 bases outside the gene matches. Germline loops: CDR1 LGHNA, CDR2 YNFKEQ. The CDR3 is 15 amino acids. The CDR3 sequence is CASSQDRGHGQPQHF. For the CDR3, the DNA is TGTGCCAGCAGCCAAGACAGGGGGCACGGGCAGCCCCAGCATTTT.

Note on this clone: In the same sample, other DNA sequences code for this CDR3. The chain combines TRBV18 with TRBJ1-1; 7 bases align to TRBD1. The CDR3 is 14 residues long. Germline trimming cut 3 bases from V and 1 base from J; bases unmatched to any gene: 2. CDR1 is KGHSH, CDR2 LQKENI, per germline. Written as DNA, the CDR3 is TGTGCCAGCTCACCCGCAGGGGGGAACACTGAAGCTTTCTTT. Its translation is CASSPAGGNTEAFF. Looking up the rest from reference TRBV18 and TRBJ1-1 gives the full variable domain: NAGVMQNPRHLVRRRGQEARLRCSPMKGHSHVYWYRQLPEEGLKFMVYLQKENIIDESGMPKERFSAEFPKEGPSILRIQQVVRGDSAAYFCASSPAGGNTEAFFGQGTRLTVV.

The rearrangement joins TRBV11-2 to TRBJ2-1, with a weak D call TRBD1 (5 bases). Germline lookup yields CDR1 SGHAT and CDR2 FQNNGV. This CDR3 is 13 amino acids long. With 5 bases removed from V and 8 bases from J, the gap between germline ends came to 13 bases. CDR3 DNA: TGTGCCAGCAGCCCCTCAGGGTTTTATGAGCAGTTCTTC. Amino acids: CASSPSGFYEQFF.

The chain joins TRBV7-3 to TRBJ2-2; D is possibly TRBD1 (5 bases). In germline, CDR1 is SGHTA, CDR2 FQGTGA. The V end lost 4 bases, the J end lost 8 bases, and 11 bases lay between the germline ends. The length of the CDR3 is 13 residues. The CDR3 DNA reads TGTGCCAGCAGCTCGCAGGGTGCGGGGGAGCTGTTTTTT. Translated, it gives CASSSQGAGELFF.

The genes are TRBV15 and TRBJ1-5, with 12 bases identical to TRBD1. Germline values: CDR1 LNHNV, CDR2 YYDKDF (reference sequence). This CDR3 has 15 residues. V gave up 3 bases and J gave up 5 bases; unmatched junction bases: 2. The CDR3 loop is CATSRGQGAYQPQHF. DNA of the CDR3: TGTGCCACCAGCAGGGGACAGGGGGCGTATCAGCCCCAGCATTTT.

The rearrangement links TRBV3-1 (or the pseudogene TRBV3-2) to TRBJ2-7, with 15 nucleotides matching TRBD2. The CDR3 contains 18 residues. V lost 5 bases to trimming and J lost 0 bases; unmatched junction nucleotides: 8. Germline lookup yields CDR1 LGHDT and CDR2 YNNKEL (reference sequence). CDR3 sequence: CASSYRTSGRASSYEQYF. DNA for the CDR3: TGTGCCAGCAGCTATCGGACTAGCGGGAGGGCGAGCTCCTACGAGCAGTACTTC.

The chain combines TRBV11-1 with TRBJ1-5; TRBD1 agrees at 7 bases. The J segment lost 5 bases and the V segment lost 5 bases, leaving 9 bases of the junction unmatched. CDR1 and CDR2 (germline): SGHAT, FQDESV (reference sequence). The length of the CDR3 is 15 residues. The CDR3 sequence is CASSRDSGGYQPQHF. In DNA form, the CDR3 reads TGTGCCAGCAGCAGGGACAGCGGGGGCTATCAGCCCCAGCATTTT.

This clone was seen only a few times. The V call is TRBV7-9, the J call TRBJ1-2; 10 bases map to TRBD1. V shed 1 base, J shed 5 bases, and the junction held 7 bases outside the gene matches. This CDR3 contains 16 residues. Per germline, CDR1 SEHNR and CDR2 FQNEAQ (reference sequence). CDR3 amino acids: CASSLGDRGRVYGYTF. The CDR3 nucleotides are TGTGCCAGCAGCTTAGGCGACAGGGGGCGCGTGTATGGCTACACCTTC.

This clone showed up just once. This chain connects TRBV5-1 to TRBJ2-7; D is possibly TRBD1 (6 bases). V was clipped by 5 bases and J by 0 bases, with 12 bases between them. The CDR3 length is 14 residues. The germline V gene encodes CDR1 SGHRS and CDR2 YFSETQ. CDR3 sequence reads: CASRPGTYSYEQYF. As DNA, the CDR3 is TGCGCCAGCAGGCCCGGGACATACTCCTACGAGCAGTACTTC.

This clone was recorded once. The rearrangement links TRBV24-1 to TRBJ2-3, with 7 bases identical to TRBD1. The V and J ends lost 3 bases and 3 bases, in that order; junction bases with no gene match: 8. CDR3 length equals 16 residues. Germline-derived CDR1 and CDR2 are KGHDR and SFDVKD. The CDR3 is CATSDHRQGGTDTQYF. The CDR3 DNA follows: TGTGCCACCAGTGATCATCGACAGGGTGGGACAGATACGCAGTATTTT.

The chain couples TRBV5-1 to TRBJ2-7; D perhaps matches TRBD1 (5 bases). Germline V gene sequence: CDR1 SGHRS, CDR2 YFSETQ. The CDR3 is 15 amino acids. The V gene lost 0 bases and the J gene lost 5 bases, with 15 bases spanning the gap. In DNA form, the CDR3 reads TGCGCCAGCAGCTTGGTGAGGCAGGGAAGCCACGAGCAGTACTTC. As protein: CASSLVRQGSHEQYF.

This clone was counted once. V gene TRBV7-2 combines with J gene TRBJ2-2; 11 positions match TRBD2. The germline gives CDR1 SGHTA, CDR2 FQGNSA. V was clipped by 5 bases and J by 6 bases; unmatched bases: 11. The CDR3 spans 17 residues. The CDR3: CASSPEPSGGPSGELFF. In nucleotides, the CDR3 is TGTGCCAGCAGCCCAGAGCCTAGCGGGGGGCCTTCCGGGGAGCTGTTTTTT.

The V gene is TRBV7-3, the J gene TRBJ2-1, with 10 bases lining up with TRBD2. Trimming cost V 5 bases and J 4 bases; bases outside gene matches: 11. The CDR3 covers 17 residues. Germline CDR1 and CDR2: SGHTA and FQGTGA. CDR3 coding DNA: TGTGCCAGCAGCCCCCCCAGCGGGAGGGCCTCATACAATGAGCAGTTCTTC. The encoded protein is CASSPPSGRASYNEQFF. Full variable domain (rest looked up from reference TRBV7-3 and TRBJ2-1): GAGVSQTPSNKVTEKGKYVELRCDPISGHTALYWYRQSLGQGPEFLIYFQGTGAADDSGLPNDRFFAVRPEGSVSTLKIQRTERGDSAVYLCASSPPSGRASYNEQFFGPGTRLTVL.

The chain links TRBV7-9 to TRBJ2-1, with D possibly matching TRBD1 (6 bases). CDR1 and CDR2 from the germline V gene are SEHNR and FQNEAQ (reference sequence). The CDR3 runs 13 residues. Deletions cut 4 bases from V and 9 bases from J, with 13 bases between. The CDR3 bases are TGTGCCAGCAGCTCTGGGGGCCGGGCTGAGCAGTTCTTC. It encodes CASSSGGRAEQFF.

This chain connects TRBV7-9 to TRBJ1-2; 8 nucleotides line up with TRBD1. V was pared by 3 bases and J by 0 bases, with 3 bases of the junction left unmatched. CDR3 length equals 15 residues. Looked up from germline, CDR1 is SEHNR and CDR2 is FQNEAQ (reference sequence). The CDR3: CASSFRTGTNYGYTF. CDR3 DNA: TGTGCCAGCAGCTTTCGGACAGGGACTAACTATGGCTACACCTTC.

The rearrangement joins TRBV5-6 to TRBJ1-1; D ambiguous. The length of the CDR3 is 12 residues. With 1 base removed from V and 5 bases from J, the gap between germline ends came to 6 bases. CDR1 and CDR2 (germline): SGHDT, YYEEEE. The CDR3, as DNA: TGTGCCAGCAGCTTGATCGGGACTGAAGCTTTCTTT. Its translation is CASSLIGTEAFF. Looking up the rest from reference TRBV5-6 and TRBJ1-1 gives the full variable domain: DAGVTQSPTHLIKTRGQQVTLRCSPKSGHDTVSWYQQALGQGPQFIFQYYEEEERQRGNFPDRFSGHQFPNYSSELNVNALLLGDSALYLCASSLIGTEAFFGQGTRLTVV.